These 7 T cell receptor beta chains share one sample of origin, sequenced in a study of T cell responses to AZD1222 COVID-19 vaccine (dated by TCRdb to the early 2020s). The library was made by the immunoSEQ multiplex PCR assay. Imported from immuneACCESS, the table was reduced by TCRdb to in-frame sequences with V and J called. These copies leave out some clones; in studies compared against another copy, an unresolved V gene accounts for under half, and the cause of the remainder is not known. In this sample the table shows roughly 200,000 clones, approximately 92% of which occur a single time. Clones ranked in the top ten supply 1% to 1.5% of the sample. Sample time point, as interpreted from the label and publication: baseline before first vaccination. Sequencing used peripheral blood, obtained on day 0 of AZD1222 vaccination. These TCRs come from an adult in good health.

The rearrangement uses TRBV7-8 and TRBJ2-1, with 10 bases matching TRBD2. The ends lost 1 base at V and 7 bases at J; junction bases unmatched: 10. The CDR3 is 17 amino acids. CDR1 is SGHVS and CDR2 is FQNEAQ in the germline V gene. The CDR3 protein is CASSLVASGGPSNEQFF. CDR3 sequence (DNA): TGTGCCAGCAGCTTAGTGGCTAGCGGGGGCCCCTCGAATGAGCAGTTCTTC.

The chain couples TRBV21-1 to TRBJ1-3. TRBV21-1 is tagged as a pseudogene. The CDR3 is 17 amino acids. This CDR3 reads CASSSRRGDSSGNTIYF. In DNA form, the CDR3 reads TGTGCCAGCAGCTCCCGCCGGGGGGACAGCTCTGGAAACACCATATATTTT.

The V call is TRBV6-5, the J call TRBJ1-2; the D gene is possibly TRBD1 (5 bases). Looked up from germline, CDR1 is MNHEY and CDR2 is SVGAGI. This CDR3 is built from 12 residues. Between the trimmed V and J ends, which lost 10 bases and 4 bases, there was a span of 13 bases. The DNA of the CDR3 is TGTGCCACCACAGGAGGGACCTATGGCTACACCTTC. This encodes CATTGGTYGYTF.

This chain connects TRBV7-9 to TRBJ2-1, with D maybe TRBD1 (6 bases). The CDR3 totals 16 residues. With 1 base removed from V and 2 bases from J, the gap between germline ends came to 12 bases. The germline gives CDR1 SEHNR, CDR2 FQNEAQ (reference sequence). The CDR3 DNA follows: TGTGCCAGCAGCTTAGACGGACAGTTGGCCTACAATGAGCAGTTCTTC. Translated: CASSLDGQLAYNEQFF.

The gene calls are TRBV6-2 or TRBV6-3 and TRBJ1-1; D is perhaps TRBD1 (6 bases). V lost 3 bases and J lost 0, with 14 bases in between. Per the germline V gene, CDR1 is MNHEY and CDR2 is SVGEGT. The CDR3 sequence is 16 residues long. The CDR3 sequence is CASSYVHGQLNTEAFF. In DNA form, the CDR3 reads TGTGCCAGCAGTTATGTTCATGGACAGCTGAACACTGAAGCTTTCTTT.

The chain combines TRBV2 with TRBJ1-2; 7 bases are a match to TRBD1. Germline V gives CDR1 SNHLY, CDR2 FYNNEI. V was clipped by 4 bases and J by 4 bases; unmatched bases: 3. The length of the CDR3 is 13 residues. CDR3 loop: CASSGTGVYGYTF. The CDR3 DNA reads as TGTGCCAGCAGTGGGACAGGAGTCTATGGCTACACCTTC.

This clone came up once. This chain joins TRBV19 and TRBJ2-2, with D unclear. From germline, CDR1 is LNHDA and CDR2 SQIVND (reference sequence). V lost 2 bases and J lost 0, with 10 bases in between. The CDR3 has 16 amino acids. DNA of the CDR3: TGTGCCAGTAGTATAAGAAGGGCGTCGAACACCGGGGAGCTGTTTTTT. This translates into CASSIRRASNTGELFF.